This T cell receptor beta chain was found in a study of T cells after yellow fever vaccination. There are many counts of this clonotype. TCRdb redid the calling of the 5' RACE reads with MiXCR, one entry per CDR3 protein. There are 250,000 to 400,000 distinct CDR3 sequences in the sample; 3.5% to 4.5% occur only once, and around 19% lies in the top ten. This receptor was obtained from a man aged 18 to 35 who received the YFV17D yellow fever vaccine. This specimen consisted of PBMCs, obtained 15 days after the yellow fever booster vaccination.

The CDR3 spells CASTRLAGEGTGELFF. CDR3 DNA sequence: TGTGCCAGCACCCGACTAGCGGGGGAGGGCACCGGGGAGCTGTTTTTT. This chain connects TRBV4-2 to TRBJ2-2, with 12 nucleotides matching TRBD2. The V gene's germline CDR1 is LGHNA and CDR2 YNFKEQ. The CDR3 loop spans 16 amino acids. Losses at the gene ends were 7 bases for V and 4 bases for J; bases not matched to a gene: 7.